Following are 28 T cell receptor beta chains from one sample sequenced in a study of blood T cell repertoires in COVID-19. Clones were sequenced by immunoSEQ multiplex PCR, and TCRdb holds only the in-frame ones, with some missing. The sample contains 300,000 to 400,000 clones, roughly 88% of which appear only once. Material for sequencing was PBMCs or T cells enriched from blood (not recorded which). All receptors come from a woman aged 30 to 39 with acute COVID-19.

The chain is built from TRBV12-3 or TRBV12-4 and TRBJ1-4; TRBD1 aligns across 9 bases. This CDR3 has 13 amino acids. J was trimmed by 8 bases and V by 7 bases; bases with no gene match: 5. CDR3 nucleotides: TGTGCCAGCATGGGACAGGGTTCGGAAAAACTGTTTTTT. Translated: CASMGQGSEKLFF.

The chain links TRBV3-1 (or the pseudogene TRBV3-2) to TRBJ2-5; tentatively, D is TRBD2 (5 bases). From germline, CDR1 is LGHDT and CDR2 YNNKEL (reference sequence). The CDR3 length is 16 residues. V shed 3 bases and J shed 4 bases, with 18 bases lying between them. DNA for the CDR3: TGTGCCAGCAGCCAGCCCTCGGACTGGAGACGAGAGACCCAGTACTTC. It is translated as CASSQPSDWRRETQYF.

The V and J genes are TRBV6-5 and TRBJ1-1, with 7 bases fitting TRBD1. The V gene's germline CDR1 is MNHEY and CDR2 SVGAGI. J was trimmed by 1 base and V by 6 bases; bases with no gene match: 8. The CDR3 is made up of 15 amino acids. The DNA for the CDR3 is TGTGCCAGCAGACCTGGGACAGCCTCGAACACTGAAGCTTTCTTT. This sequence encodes CASRPGTASNTEAFF.

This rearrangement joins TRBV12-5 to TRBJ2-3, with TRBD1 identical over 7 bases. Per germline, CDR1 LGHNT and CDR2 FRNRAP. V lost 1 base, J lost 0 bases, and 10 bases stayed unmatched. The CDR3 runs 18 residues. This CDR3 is CASGLARGPGWSTDTQYF. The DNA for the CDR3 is TGTGCTAGTGGTTTGGCAAGGGGGCCAGGGTGGAGCACAGATACGCAGTATTTT. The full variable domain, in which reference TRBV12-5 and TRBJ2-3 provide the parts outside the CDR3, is DARVTQTPRHKVTEMGQEVTMRCQPILGHNTVFWYRQTMMQGLELLAYFRNRAPLDDSGMPKDRFSAEMPDATLATLKIQPSEPRDSAVYFCASGLARGPGWSTDTQYFGPGTRLTVL.

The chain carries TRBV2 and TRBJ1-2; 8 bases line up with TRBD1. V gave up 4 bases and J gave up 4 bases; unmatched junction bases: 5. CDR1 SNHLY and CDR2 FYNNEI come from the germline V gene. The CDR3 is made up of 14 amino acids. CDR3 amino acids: CASSGGTGSYGYTF. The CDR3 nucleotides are TGTGCCAGCAGTGGTGGGACAGGCTCCTATGGCTACACCTTC.

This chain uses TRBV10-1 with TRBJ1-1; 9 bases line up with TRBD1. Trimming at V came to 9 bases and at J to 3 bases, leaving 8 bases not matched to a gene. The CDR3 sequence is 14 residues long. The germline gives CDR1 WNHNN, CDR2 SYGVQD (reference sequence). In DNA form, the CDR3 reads TGCGCCAGTGCGTCGGGACAGGGTTACACTGAAGCTTTCTTT. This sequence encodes CASASGQGYTEAFF.

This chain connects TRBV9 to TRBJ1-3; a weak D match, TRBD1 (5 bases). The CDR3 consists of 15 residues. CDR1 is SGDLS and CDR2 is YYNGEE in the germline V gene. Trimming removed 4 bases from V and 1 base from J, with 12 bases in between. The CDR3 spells CASSPRQSSGNTIYF. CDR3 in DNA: TGTGCCAGCAGCCCCCGACAGTCTTCTGGAAACACCATATATTTT.

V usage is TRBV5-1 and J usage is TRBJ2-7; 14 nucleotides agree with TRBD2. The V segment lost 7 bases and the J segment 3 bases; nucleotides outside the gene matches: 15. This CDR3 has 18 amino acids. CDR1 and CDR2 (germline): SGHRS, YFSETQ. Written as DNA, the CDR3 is TGCGCCAGCGGATTAGGACTAGCGGGGGGCGGCCCTGACTACGAGCAGTACTTC. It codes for CASGLGLAGGGPDYEQYF.

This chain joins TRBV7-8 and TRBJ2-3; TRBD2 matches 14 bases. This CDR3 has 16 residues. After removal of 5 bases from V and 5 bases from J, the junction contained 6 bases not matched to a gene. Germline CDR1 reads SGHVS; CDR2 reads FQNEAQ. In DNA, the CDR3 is TGTGCCAGCAGCACCCGACTAGCGGGGGGGCTAGATACGCAGTATTTT. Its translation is CASSTRLAGGLDTQYF.

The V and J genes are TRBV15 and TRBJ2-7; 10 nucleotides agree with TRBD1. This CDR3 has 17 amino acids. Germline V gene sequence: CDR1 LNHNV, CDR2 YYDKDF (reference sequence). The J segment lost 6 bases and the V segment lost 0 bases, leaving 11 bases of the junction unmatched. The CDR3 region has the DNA TGTGCCACCAGCAGAGATCACCCGGGACAGGGGAAGTTCGAGCAGTACTTC. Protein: CATSRDHPGQGKFEQYF.

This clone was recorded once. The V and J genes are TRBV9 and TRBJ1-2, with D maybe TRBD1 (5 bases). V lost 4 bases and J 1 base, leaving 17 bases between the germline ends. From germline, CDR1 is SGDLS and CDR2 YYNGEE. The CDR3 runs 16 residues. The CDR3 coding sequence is TGTGCCAGCAGCCCCACCCAGGGTTCTTATAACTATGGCTACACCTTC. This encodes CASSPTQGSYNYGYTF.

The CDR3 DNA reads as TGCGCCAGCAGCTTAGGCAATACAGATTCACCCCTCCACTTT. Amino acids: CASSLGNTDSPLHF. The chain combines TRBV5-1 with TRBJ1-6; unclear D gene. This CDR3 contains 14 residues. Germline-derived CDR1 and CDR2 are SGHRS and YFSETQ. The V and J ends lost 2 bases and 8 bases respectively, with 11 bases between them.

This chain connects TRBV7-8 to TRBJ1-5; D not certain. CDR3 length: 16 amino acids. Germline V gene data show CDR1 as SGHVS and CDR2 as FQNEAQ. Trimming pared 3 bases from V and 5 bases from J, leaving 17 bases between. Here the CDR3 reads CASSFGPEGWDQPQHF. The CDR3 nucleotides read TGTGCCAGCAGCTTTGGGCCGGAGGGTTGGGATCAGCCCCAGCATTTT.

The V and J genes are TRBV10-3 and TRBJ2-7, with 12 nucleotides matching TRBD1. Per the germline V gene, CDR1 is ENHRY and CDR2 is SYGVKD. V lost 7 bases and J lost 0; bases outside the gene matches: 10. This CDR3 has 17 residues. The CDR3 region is CAIKGTGGPNSSYEQYF. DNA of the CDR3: TGTGCCATCAAGGGGACAGGGGGCCCAAACAGCTCCTACGAGCAGTACTTC.

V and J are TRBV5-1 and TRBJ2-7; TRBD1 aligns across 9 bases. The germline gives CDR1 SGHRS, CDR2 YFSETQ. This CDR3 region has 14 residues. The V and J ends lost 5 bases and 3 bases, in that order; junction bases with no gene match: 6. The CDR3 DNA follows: TGCGCCAGCAGGACCGGGACAGGGATCTACGAGCAGTACTTC. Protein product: CASRTGTGIYEQYF.

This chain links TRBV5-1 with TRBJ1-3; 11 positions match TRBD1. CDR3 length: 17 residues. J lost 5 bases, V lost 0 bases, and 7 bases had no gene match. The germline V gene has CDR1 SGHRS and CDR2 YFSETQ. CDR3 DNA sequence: TGCGCCAGCAGCTTGGGACCGGGACAGGGGGTCCGAAACACCATATATTTT. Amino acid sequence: CASSLGPGQGVRNTIYF. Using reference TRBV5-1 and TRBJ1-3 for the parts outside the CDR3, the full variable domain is KAGVTQTPRYLIKTRGQQVTLSCSPISGHRSVSWYQQTPGQGLQFLFEYFSETQRNKGNFPGRFSGRQFSNSRSEMNVSTLELGDSALYLCASSLGPGQGVRNTIYFGEGSWLTVV.

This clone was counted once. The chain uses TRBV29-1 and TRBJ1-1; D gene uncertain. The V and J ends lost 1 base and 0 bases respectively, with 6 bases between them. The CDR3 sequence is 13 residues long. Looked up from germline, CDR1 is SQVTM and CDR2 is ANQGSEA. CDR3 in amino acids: CSVEGRLNTEAFF. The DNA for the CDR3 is TGCAGCGTTGAAGGCAGATTGAACACTGAAGCTTTCTTT.

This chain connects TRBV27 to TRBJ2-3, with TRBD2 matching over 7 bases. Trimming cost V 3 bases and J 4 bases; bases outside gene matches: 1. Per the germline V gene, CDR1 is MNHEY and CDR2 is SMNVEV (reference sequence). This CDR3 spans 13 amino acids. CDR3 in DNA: TGTGCCAGCAGTTTTGGGGGGGCAGATACGCAGTATTTT. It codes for CASSFGGADTQYF.

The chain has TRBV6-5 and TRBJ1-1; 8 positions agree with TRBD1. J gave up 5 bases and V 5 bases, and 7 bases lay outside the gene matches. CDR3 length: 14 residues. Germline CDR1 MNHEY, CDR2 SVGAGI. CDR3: CASSPTGEGTEAFF. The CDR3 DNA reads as TGTGCCAGCAGTCCGACAGGGGAGGGGACTGAAGCTTTCTTT.

The CDR3 DNA follows: TGTGCCAGCAGCTCCGCCCCAGGGGCCGCAGATACGCAGTATTTT. Amino acids: CASSSAPGAADTQYF. This rearrangement joins TRBV7-6 to TRBJ2-3, with D possibly TRBD1 on 6 matching bases. This CDR3 region has 15 residues. The germline CDR1 and CDR2 sequences are SGHVS and FNYEAQ. Trimming shortened V by 4 bases and J by 4 bases, and 15 bases separated the two germline ends.

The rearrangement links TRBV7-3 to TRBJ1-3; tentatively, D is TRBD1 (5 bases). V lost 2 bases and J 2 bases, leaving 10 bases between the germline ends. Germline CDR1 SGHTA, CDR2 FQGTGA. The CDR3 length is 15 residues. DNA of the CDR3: TGTGCCAGCAGCTTACAGGGAGGCCCTGGAAACACCATATATTTT. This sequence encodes CASSLQGGPGNTIYF.

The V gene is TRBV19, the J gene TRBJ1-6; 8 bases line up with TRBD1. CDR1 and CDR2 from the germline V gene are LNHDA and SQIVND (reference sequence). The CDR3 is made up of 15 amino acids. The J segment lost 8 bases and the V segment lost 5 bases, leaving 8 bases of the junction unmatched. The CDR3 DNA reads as TGTGCCAGTAGTTCAACCGGGACAGGCCATTCACCCCTCCACTTT. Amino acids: CASSSTGTGHSPLHF.

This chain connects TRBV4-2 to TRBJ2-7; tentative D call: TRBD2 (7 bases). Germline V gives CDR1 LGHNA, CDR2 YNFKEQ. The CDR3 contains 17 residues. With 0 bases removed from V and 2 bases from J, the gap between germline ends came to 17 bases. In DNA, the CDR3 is TGTGCCAGCAGCCAAGATTTCATGCCGGGGGGCGCCTACGAGCAGTACTTC. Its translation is CASSQDFMPGGAYEQYF.

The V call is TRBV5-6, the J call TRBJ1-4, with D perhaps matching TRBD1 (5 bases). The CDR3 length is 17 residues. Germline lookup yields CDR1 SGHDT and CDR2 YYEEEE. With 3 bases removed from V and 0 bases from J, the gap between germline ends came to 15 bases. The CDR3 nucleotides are TGTGCCAGCAGCTCTGCGGGAAGGGGTTCAACTAATGAAAAACTGTTTTTT. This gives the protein CASSSAGRGSTNEKLFF.

The CDR3 nucleotides read TGCGCCAGCAGCCAAGAAATCGGGGGAAAGACCCAGTACTTC. Its translation is CASSQEIGGKTQYF. V is TRBV4-3 and J is TRBJ2-5; perhaps TRBD2 as D (6 bases). Germline V gene lookup returns CDR1 LGHNA and CDR2 YSLEER. The CDR3 runs to 14 residues. V was trimmed by 0 bases and J by 6 bases, leaving 11 bases between them.

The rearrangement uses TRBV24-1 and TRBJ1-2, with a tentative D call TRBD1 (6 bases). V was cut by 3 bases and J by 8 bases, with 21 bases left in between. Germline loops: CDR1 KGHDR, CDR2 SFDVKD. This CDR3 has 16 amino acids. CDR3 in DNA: TGTGCCACCAGTGATGGGAACAGGGCCCGTGGTCAGGGCTACACCTTC. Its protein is CATSDGNRARGQGYTF.

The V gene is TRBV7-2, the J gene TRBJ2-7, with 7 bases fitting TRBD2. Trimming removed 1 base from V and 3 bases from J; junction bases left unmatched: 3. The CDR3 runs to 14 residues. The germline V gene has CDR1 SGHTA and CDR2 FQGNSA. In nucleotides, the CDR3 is TGTGCCAGCAGCTTAGTGCGGGGGATCTACGAGCAGTACTTC. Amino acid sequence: CASSLVRGIYEQYF.

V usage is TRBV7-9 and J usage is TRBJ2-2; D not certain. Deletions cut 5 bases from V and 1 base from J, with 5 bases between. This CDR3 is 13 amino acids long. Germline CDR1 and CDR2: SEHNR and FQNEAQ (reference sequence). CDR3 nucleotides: TGTGCCAGCAGCACAGAGAACACCGGGGAGCTGTTTTTT. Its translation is CASSTENTGELFF.